The present entry profiles one T cell receptor beta chain with its context. Recruits, aged about 18 to 95 years, lived in 24 US areas. This sample was included in a study of blood T cell repertoires in COVID-19. About the study: COVID-19 samples collected from the United States, Italy and Spain covered acute and convalescent phases.

Authors' analysis steps: The assay estimated nucleated cells by amplifying reference gene primers. Repertoires were generated with immunoSEQ multiplex PCR, while TCRdb's copy carries only in-frame clones and drops some. D and trimming come from the DNA, and the V and J calls and clone size come from that table. This sample carries about 340,000 clones, 65% to 90% of them seen once, and the ten largest clones take 4% to 5%. The V end was cut by 3 bases, the J end by 4 bases, with 9 bases between. The V gene's germline CDR1 is MNHEY and CDR2 SVGEGT. The CDR3 spans 13 residues. The chain links TRBV6-2 or TRBV6-3 to TRBJ1-1, with D uncertain. The sample taken for sequencing was PBMCs or T cells enriched from blood (not recorded which). This receptor was identified in a woman between 40 and 55 years old with acute COVID-19. The CDR3 spells CASSYTGSTEAFF. CDR3 nucleotides: TGTGCCAGCAGTTATACCGGGAGCACTGAAGCTTTCTTT.